The T cell receptor (beta chain) under discussion was sequenced for a study of blood T cells in healthy people across ages. General observations from the study: More naive CD4+ cells and higher diversity were found in long-lived than in aged donors.

Every donor contributed approximately 10 milliliters of peripheral blood by blood draw. PBMCs numbering at least 7 million were isolated per sample. As to this clonotype: Its antigen is not known.

Primed by a sample-barcoded 5' primer and a J-beta primer mix, a second PCR proceeded for about 7 to 11 cycles. A tag from a template-switch adaptor with 12 random nucleotides marked each cDNA molecule. TCRdb reanalysed the 5' RACE reads using MiXCR and keeps one entry per CDR3 protein. The sample holds roughly 800,000 distinct CDR3 sequences; 50% to 65% are singletons and the top ten take about 38%. Trimming stripped 4 bases from V and 5 bases from J, with 8 bases between. The germline V gene encodes CDR1 LNHNV and CDR2 YYDKDF (reference sequence). There are 12 residues in the CDR3. Sequences were obtained from blood. The chain links TRBV15 to TRBJ1-1; D is undetermined. The sequence derives from a man aged 80 or over in good health. The chain's CDR3 is CATSIGGTEAFF. CDR3 nucleotides: TGTGCCACCAGCATCGGTGGGACTGAAGCTTTCTTT.